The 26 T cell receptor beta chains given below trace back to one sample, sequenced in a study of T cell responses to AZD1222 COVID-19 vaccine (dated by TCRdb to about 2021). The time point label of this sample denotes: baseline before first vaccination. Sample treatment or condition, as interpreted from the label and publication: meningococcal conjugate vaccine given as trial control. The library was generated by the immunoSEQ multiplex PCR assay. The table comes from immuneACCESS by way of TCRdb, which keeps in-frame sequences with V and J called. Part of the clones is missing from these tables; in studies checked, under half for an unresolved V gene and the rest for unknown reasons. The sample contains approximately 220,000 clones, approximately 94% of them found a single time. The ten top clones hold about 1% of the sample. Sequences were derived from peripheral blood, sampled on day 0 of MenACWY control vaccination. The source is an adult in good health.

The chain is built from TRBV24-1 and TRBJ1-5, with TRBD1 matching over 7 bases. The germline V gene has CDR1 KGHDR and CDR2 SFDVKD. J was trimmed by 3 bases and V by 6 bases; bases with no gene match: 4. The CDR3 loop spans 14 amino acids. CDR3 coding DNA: TGTGCCACCAGTCGACAGGGCAACAATCAGCCCCAGCATTTT. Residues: CATSRQGNNQPQHF.

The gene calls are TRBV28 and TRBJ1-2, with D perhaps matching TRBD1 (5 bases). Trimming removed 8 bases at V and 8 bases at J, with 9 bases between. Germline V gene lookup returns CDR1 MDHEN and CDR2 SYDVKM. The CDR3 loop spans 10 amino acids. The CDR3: CASGHGGYTF. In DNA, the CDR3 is TGTGCCAGCGGACATGGGGGCTACACCTTC.

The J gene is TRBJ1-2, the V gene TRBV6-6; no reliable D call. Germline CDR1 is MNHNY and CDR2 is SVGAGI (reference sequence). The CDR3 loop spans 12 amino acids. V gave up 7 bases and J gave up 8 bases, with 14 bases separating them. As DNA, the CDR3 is TGTGCCAGCACCGAGGCGGCTGGAGGCTACACCTTC. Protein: CASTEAAGGYTF.

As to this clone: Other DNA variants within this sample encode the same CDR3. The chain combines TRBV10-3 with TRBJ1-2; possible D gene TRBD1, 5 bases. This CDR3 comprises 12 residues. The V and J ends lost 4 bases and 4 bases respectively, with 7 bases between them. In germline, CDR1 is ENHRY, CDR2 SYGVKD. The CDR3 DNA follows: TGTGCCATCAGTGGTCAGGGCTATGGCTACACCTTC. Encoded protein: CAISGQGYGYTF.

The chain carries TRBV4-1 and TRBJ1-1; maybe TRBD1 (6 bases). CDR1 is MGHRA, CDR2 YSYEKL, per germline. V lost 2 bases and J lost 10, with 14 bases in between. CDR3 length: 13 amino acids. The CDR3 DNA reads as TGCGCCAGCAGCCAACGGGACACCTTGGCAGCTTTCTTT. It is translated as CASSQRDTLAAFF.

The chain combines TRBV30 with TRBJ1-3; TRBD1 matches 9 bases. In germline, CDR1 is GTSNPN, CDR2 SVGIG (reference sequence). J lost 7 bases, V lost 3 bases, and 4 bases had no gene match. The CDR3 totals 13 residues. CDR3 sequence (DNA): TGTGCCTGGAGACGGGACAGGGTTAACACCATATATTTT. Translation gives CAWRRDRVNTIYF.

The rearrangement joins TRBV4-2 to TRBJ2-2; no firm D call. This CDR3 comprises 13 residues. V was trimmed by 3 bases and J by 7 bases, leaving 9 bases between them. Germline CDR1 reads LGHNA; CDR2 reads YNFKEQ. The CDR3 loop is CASSQGFNGELFF. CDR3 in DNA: TGTGCCAGCAGCCAGGGGTTCAACGGGGAGCTGTTTTTT.

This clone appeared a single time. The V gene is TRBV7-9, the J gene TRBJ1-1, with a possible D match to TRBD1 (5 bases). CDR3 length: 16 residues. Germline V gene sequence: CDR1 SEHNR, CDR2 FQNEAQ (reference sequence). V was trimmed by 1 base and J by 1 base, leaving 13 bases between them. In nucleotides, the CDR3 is TGTGCCAGCAGCTTAGGGGCAGGCGGGGGGAACACTGAAGCTTTCTTT. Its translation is CASSLGAGGGNTEAFF. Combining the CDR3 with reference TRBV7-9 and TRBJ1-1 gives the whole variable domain DTGVSQNPRHKITKRGQNVTFRCDPISEHNRLYWYRQTLGQGPEFLTYFQNEAQLEKSRLLSDRFSAERPKGSFSTLEIQRTEQGDSAMYLCASSLGAGGGNTEAFFGQGTRLTVV.

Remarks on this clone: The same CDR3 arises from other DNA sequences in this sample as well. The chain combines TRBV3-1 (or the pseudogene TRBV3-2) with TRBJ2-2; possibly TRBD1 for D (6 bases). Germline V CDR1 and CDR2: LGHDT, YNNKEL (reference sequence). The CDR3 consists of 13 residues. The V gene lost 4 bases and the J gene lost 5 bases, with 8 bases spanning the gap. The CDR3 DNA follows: TGTGCCAGCAGCCGAGGGGGTACCGGGGAGCTGTTTTTT. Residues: CASSRGGTGELFF.

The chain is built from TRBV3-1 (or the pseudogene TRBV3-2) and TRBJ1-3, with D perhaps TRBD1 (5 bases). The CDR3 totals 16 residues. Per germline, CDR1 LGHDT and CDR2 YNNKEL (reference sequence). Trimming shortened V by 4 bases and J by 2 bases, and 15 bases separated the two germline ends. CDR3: CASSRNPQGAGNTIYF. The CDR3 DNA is TGTGCCAGCAGCCGAAATCCCCAGGGAGCTGGAAACACCATATATTTT.

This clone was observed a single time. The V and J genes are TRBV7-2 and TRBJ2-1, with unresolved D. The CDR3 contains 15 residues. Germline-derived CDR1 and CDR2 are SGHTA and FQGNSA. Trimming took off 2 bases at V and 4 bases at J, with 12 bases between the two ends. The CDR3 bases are TGTGCCAGCAGCTTAACGTTAGGGAAATACAATGAGCAGTTCTTC. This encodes CASSLTLGKYNEQFF.

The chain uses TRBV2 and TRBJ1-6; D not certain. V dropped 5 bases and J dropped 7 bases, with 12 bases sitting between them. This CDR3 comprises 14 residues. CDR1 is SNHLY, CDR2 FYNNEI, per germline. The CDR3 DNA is TGTGCCAGCAGTCTCTACGGGGTCAATTCACCCCTCCACTTT. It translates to CASSLYGVNSPLHF.

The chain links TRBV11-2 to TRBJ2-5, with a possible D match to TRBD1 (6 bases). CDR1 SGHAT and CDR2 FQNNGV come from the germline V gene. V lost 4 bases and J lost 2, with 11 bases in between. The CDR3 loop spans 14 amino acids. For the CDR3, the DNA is TGTGCCAGCAGCTACCGGGACAAACAAGAGACCCAGTACTTC. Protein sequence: CASSYRDKQETQYF.

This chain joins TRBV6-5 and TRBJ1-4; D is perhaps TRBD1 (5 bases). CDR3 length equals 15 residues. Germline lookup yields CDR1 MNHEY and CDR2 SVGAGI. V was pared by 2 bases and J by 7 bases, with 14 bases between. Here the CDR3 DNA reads TGTGCCAGCAGTTACGTTTTAGGGAGGGGTGAAAAACTGTTTTTT. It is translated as CASSYVLGRGEKLFF.

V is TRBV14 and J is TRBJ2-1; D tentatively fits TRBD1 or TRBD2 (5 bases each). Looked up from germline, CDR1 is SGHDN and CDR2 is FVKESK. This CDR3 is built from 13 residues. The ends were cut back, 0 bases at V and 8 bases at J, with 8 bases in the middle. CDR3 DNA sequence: TGTGCCAGCAGCCAAGATCGGGGCCATGAGCAGTTCTTC. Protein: CASSQDRGHEQFF.

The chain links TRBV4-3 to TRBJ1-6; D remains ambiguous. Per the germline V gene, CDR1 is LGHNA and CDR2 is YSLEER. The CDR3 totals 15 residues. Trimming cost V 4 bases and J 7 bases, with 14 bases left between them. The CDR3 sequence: CASSLNSGSNSPLHF. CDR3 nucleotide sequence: TGCGCCAGCAGCCTAAATAGTGGTAGCAATTCACCCCTCCACTTT.

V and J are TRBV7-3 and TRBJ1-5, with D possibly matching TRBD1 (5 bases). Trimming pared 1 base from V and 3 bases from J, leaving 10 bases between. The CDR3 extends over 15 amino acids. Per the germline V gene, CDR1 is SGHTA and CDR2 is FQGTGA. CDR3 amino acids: CASSLKGMANQPQHF. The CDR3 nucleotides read TGTGCCAGCAGCTTAAAGGGGATGGCCAATCAGCCCCAGCATTTT.

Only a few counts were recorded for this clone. This chain's CDR3 is CASSPGGTVNSYEQYF. The CDR3 bases are TGTGCCAGCAGCCCCGGGGGGACAGTGAACTCCTACGAGCAGTACTTC. The chain employs TRBV5-6 and TRBJ2-7; D tentatively fits TRBD1 or TRBD2 (7 bases each). The V gene's germline CDR1 is SGHDT and CDR2 YYEEEE. CDR3 length: 16 residues. V lost 4 bases, J lost 0 bases, and 17 bases lay in between.

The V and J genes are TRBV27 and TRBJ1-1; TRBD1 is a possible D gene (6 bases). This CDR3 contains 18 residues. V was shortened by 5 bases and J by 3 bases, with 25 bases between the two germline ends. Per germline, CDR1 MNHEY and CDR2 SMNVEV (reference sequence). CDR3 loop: CASSPPRGAHVRDTEAFF. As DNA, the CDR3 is TGTGCCAGCAGTCCCCCCCGGGGGGCCCACGTAAGGGACACTGAAGCTTTCTTT.

CDR3 sequence: CASSRVTGELFF. The CDR3 nucleotides read TGTGCCAGCAGTCGGGTCACCGGGGAGCTGTTTTTT. This chain links TRBV9 with TRBJ2-2, with D unclear. The CDR3 runs 12 residues. V was trimmed by 5 bases and J by 4 bases, leaving 6 bases between them. Germline CDR1 reads SGDLS; CDR2 reads YYNGEE.

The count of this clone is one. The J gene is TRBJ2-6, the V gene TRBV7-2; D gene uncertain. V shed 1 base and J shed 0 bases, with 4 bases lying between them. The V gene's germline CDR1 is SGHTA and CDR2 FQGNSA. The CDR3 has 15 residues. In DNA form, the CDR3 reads TGTGCCAGCAGCTTAGGTAACTCTGGGGCCAACGTCCTGACTTTC. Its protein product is CASSLGNSGANVLTF.

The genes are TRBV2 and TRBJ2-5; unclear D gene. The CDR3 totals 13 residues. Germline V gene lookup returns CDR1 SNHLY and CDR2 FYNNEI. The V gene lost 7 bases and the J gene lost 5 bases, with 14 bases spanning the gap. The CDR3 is CASKVQAWETQYF. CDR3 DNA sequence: TGTGCCAGCAAGGTCCAGGCCTGGGAGACCCAGTACTTC.

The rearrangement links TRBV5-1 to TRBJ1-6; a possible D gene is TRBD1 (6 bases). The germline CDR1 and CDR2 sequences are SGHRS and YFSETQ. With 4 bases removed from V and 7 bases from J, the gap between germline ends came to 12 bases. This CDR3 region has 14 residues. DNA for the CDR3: TGCGCCAGCAGCCAGGGGTTTGAAAATTCACCCCTCCACTTT. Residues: CASSQGFENSPLHF.

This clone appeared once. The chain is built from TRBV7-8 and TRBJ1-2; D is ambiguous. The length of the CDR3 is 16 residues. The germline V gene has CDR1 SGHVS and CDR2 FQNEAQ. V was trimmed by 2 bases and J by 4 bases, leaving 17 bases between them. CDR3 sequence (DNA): TGTGCCAGCAGCTTATTTGGGATGAGCGGGAGCTATGGCTACACCTTC. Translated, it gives CASSLFGMSGSYGYTF.

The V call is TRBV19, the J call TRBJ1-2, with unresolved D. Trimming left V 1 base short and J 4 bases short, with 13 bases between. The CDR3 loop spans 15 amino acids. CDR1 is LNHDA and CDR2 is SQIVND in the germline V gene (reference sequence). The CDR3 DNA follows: TGTGCCAGTAGTATAGGACCGGAAATGGGCTATGGCTACACCTTC. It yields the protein CASSIGPEMGYGYTF.

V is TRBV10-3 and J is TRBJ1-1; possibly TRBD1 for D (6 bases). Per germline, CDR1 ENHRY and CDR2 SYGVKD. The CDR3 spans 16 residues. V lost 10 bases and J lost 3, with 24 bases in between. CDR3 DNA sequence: TGTGCCACCGACGGGGGGCGAGTTTTGGATGACACTGAAGCTTTCTTT. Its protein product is CATDGGRVLDDTEAFF.